This T cell receptor (beta chain) came from a study of blood T cell repertoires in COVID-19. As for the study in general: PBMCs, B-cell-depleted T cells, or T cells were the source of the cDNA or gDNA that made up the material.

This CDR3 is 17 amino acids long. Trimming cost V 6 bases and J 5 bases; bases outside gene matches: 15. The germline V gene encodes CDR1 MNHEY and CDR2 SVGEGT. Here immunoSEQ multiplex PCR was the method, and the copy in TCRdb shows in-frame clones only, minus some. Of more than 200,000 clones in the sample, roughly 83% were seen once. The table lists this clone with a count of one. The sequence came from a man older than 75 with acute or convalescent COVID-19. The chain recombines TRBV6-2 or TRBV6-3 with TRBJ2-7; 11 bases match TRBD1. Specimen: peripheral blood. The CDR3 here is CASSPGQGARVMHEQYF. CDR3 nucleotides: TGTGCCAGCAGCCCAGGACAGGGGGCCCGGGTAATGCACGAGCAGTACTTC.